This T cell receptor beta chain was obtained from a study of CD8 T cells in Susac syndrome. Random hexamers were used to reverse transcribe the RNA input (roughly 0.5 to 1 ug). Amplification of TCR beta CDR3 spanned 54 Vbeta and 13 Jbeta via immunoSEQ multiplex PCR. TCRdb recomputed calls from the immunoSEQ multiplex PCR reads with MiXCR, one row per CDR3 protein. The sample has some 240,000 distinct CDR3 sequences, 90% to 97% seen once; the top ten hold less than 0.11%. The authors sequenced TCR beta from blood CD8+ and CD4+ T cells. The sequence was collected from a human donor with Susac syndrome. Input material: CD4+ T cells from PBMCs.

CDR3 nucleotides: TGTGCCAGCAGCCCATGGCAAAACCGTGGCTACACCTTC. It codes for CASSPWQNRGYTF. The chain has TRBV7-8 and TRBJ1-2; no clear D. The CDR3 has 13 amino acids. Trimming shortened V by 5 bases and J by 7 bases, and 14 bases separated the two germline ends. The germline V gene encodes CDR1 SGHVS and CDR2 FQNEAQ.